The following is a T cell receptor (beta chain) sequence with its context. The data belong to a study of blood T cell repertoires in COVID-19. Study context: PBMCs, B-cell-depleted T cells, or T cells provided the cDNA or gDNA that made up the material.

Using immunoSEQ multiplex PCR, the repertoire was profiled, and TCRdb retains in-frame clones only, with some absent. The data show about 200,000 clones, 85% to 90% seen once. CDR3 length: 15 amino acids. V was cut by 10 bases and J by 4 bases, with 20 bases left in between. Germline V CDR1 and CDR2: SGHVS, FQNEAQ. This sequence originates from a man aged 18 to 29 with active or convalescent COVID-19. The sequenced material came from peripheral blood. The chain joins TRBV7-8 to TRBJ1-5; tentatively, D is TRBD1 (6 bases). The CDR3 DNA sequence: TGTGCCACCCAGGCCCAGGGGCGATTGAATCAGCCCCAGCATTTT. It yields the protein CATQAQGRLNQPQHF.